This passage covers 20 T cell receptor beta chains from one sample sequenced in a study of T cells in Graves' hyperthyroidism and ophthalmopathy. The source material, RNA transcripts, was used to amplify TCR beta CDR3 regions. The primer set for the first-round RT-PCR of the TCR CDR3 was HTBI. TCRdb fed the multiplex PCR reads into MiXCR, producing one record per CDR3 protein. This sample has 300,000 to 500,000 distinct CDR3 sequences; around 15% occur once, and the top ten carry around 27%. The sample was blood. These receptors came from a man aged 45-65 years with Graves' ophthalmopathy.

This clonotype showed up just a few times. The chain has TRBV29-1 and TRBJ2-5; D is ambiguous. The V end was cut by 5 bases, the J end by 5 bases, with 6 bases between. The germline gives CDR1 SQVTM, CDR2 ANQGSEA. This CDR3 has 10 amino acids. The CDR3 sequence is CSVKVETQYF. The DNA of the CDR3 is TGCAGCGTTAAGGTGGAGACCCAGTACTTC.

The table lists this clonotype with many counts. This chain uses TRBV10-3 with TRBJ2-5, with TRBD1 matching over 9 bases. This CDR3 comprises 14 residues. Trimming took 6 bases from V and 5 from J; bases not matched to a gene: 7. CDR1 and CDR2 (germline): ENHRY, SYGVKD. The CDR3, as DNA: TGTGCCATCAGAGGGGACAGGGCTGGGGAGACCCAGTACTTC. Its protein product is CAIRGDRAGETQYF.

The chain has TRBV5-8 and TRBJ1-3; D not resolved. CDR3 length: 15 residues. Per germline, CDR1 SGHTS and CDR2 YDEGEE. The germline V and J ends were trimmed by 7 bases and 2 bases, with 16 bases remaining between them. CDR3: CASGPSPAAGNTIYF. The CDR3 DNA reads TGTGCCAGCGGCCCCTCGCCGGCAGCTGGAAACACCATATATTTT. The variable domain in full, completed from reference TRBV5-8 and TRBJ1-3, reads EAGVTQSPTHLIKTRGQQATLRCSPISGHTSVYWYQQALGLGLQFLLWYDEGEERNRGNFPPRFSGRQFPNYSSELNVNALELEDSALYLCASGPSPAAGNTIYFGEGSWLTVV.

The CDR3 spells CASRPEVGLGAQHF. In DNA, the CDR3 is TGTGCCAGCAGGCCGGAGGTGGGGCTAGGGGCCCAGCATTTT. The J gene is TRBJ1-5, the V gene TRBV6-1, with D maybe TRBD1 (5 bases). Trimming left V 6 bases short and J 11 bases short, with 20 bases between. Germline values: CDR1 MNHNS, CDR2 SASEGT. This CDR3 region has 14 residues.

The chain uses TRBV7-2 and TRBJ1-5; D is uncertain. V lost 7 bases and J 3 bases, leaving 16 bases between the germline ends. The CDR3 runs 15 residues. Germline CDR1 is SGHTA and CDR2 is FQGNSA. The CDR3 bases are TGTGCCAGCAAGGAGGGCAGAGCCTTCAATCAGCCCCAGCATTTT. Translated, it gives CASKEGRAFNQPQHF.

This clonotype turned up a few times. The genes are TRBV10-3 and TRBJ2-7; 11 bases agree with TRBD2. The CDR3 consists of 13 residues. Trimming removed 8 bases from V and 4 bases from J; junction bases left unmatched: 4. Germline CDR1 reads ENHRY; CDR2 reads SYGVKD. The CDR3 protein is CAIRLAGSYEQYF. The DNA for the CDR3 is TGTGCCATCCGACTAGCGGGATCTTACGAGCAGTACTTC.

Worth noting for this clonotype: A much more abundant neighbour one base away suggests this may be a read error. The chain employs TRBV20-1 and TRBJ2-5, with 9 nucleotides matching TRBD1. The CDR3 extends over 14 amino acids. With V trimmed by 6 bases and J by 7 bases, 12 bases remained unmatched. Germline V lookup: CDR1 DFQATT, CDR2 SNEGSKA (reference sequence). The DNA for the CDR3 is TGCAGTGCGTATCTACAGGGGGCTTCGGGGACCCAGTACTTC. This gives the protein CSAYLQGASGTQYF.

This clonotype has a count of ten or more. The CDR3 here is CASSPEALPDTQYF. CDR3 DNA sequence: TGCGCCAGCAGCCCCGAGGCTCTCCCAGATACGCAGTATTTT. The gene calls are TRBV4-1 and TRBJ2-3, with D unclear. The CDR3 has 14 amino acids. The V end was cut by 4 bases, the J end by 4 bases, with 12 bases between. Germline CDR1 reads MGHRA; CDR2 reads YSYEKL.

This clonotype was seen repeatedly, ten times or more. V gene TRBV7-9 combines with J gene TRBJ2-2, with TRBD2 matching over 9 bases. The CDR3 spans 15 residues. V was pared by 5 bases and J by 5 bases, with 6 bases of the junction left unmatched. CDR1 is SEHNR, CDR2 FQNEAQ, per germline (reference sequence). This CDR3 is CASSRSGRRTGELFF. For the CDR3, the DNA is TGTGCCAGCAGCCGTAGCGGGAGAAGAACCGGGGAGCTGTTTTTT.

This clonotype showed up just once. This may come from a read error, since a much larger clone is one base off. V gene TRBV27 combines with J gene TRBJ2-3; tentatively, D is TRBD1 (5 bases). The CDR3 spans 15 residues. Trimming shortened V by 7 bases and J by 1 base, and 15 bases separated the two germline ends. CDR1 is MNHEY, CDR2 SMNVEV, per germline (reference sequence). The CDR3 nucleotides are TGTGCCAGCACCCTCTCTAGGGGCTGCACAGATACGCAGTATTTT. It encodes CASTLSRGCTDTQYF.

The sample holds many counts of this clonotype. The chain has TRBV2 and TRBJ2-7, with 8 positions matching TRBD1. J lost 0 bases, V lost 4 bases, and 14 bases had no gene match. The CDR3 is made up of 18 amino acids. CDR1 and CDR2 from the germline V gene are SNHLY and FYNNEI. Here the CDR3 DNA reads TGTGCCAGCAGTGCGCGGGCCTTCGACAGGGGTGGCTCCTACGAGCAGTACTTC. Amino acid sequence: CASSARAFDRGGSYEQYF. Full variable domain (missing parts from reference TRBV2 and TRBJ2-7): EPEVTQTPSHQVTQMGQEVILRCVPISNHLYFYWYRQILGQKVEFLVSFYNNEISEKSEIFDDQFSVERPDGSNFTLKIRSTKLEDSAMYFCASSARAFDRGGSYEQYFGPGTRLTVT.

In its sample, this clonotype was seen many times. The genes are TRBV12-3 or TRBV12-4 and TRBJ2-7; 9 nucleotides align to TRBD2. CDR3 size: 14 residues. With V trimmed by 6 bases and J by 1 base, 4 bases remained unmatched. CDR3 sequence reads: CASSPGLASYEQYF. The CDR3 coding sequence is TGTGCCAGCAGCCCGGGACTAGCATCCTACGAGCAGTACTTC.

This clonotype was recorded at least ten times. The chain carries TRBV18 and TRBJ2-3; D is perhaps TRBD2 (5 bases). Per the germline V gene, CDR1 is KGHSH and CDR2 is LQKENI. Trimming left V 3 bases short and J 4 bases short, with 17 bases between. This CDR3 contains 16 residues. CDR3 DNA: TGTGCCAGCTCACCGCGGGTCGGGCCCGGCTCAGATACGCAGTATTTT. Encoded protein: CASSPRVGPGSDTQYF.

This clonotype was found many times. This rearrangement joins TRBV24-1 to TRBJ2-1; TRBD2 aligns across 10 bases. Losses at the gene ends were 4 bases for V and 9 bases for J; bases not matched to a gene: 14. Germline loops: CDR1 KGHDR, CDR2 SFDVKD. The CDR3 is 17 residues long. The CDR3 is CATSDPRRASGSSEQFF. The CDR3 DNA follows: TGTGCCACCAGTGACCCTCGTCGGGCTAGCGGGAGTAGTGAGCAGTTCTTC.

The gene calls are TRBV5-6 and TRBJ2-1; D not resolved. CDR1 SGHDT and CDR2 YYEEEE come from the germline V gene. CDR3 length: 11 residues. Trimming shortened V by 2 bases and J by 9 bases, and 6 bases separated the two germline ends. Here the CDR3 DNA reads TGTGCCAGCAGCTTACTTGGTGAGCAGTTCTTC. As protein: CASSLLGEQFF. Filled out from reference TRBV5-6 and TRBJ2-1, the complete variable domain reads DAGVTQSPTHLIKTRGQQVTLRCSPKSGHDTVSWYQQALGQGPQFIFQYYEEEERQRGNFPDRFSGHQFPNYSSELNVNALLLGDSALYLCASSLLGEQFFGPGTRLTVL.

At least ten counts were recorded for this clonotype. The gene calls are TRBV24-1 and TRBJ2-7, with TRBD1 matching over 9 bases. With 5 bases clipped from V and 3 bases from J, the junction kept 4 bases outside the gene matches. The germline V gene has CDR1 KGHDR and CDR2 SFDVKD. The CDR3 runs to 14 residues. CDR3 loop: CATSGGTGLYEQYF. CDR3 DNA sequence: TGTGCCACCAGTGGAGGGACAGGGCTCTACGAGCAGTACTTC.

This clonotype was counted a few times. V usage is TRBV5-1 and J usage is TRBJ2-6; D is unresolved. Trimming removed 2 bases from V and 0 bases from J, with 6 bases in between. The germline gives CDR1 SGHRS, CDR2 YFSETQ. The CDR3 is 15 amino acids. This chain's CDR3 is CASSLKISGANVLTF. DNA for the CDR3: TGCGCCAGCAGCTTAAAGATCTCTGGGGCCAACGTCCTGACTTTC.

A note on this clonotype: A much bigger clone sits one base away, suggesting this may be a read error. The CDR3 carries no conserved terminal phenylalanine or tryptophan, so it likely arises from a read error. The rearrangement links TRBV11-3 to TRBJ2-7; no firm D call. Trimming removed 5 bases at V and 3 bases at J, with 11 bases between. CDR1 and CDR2 (germline): SGHNT, YENEEA. The CDR3 sequence is 13 residues long. In DNA, the CDR3 is TGTGCCAGCAGCGCGACCAAGTACTACGAGCAGTACCTC. Amino acid sequence: CASSATKYYEQYL.

This clonotype was counted at least ten times. The chain joins TRBV2 to TRBJ1-2, with 12 bases matching TRBD1. The CDR3 extends over 14 amino acids. V was clipped by 11 bases and J by 7 bases; unmatched bases: 11. Germline CDR1 is SNHLY and CDR2 is FYNNEI. The CDR3: CALHPGQGAGGYTF. The DNA for the CDR3 is TGTGCCTTACACCCGGGACAGGGGGCGGGTGGCTACACCTTC.

V is TRBV7-3 and J is TRBJ2-5; D might be TRBD1 or TRBD2, each matching 5 bases. CDR3 length equals 16 residues. The V end was cut by 6 bases, the J end by 5 bases, with 22 bases between. Looked up from germline, CDR1 is SGHTA and CDR2 is FQGTGA. In nucleotides, the CDR3 is TGTGCCAGCAGTGAAGATCGGCGTCTCGGGACGGAGACCCAGTACTTC. It yields the protein CASSEDRRLGTETQYF. Full variable domain (missing parts from reference TRBV7-3 and TRBJ2-5): GAGVSQTPSNKVTEKGKYVELRCDPISGHTALYWYRQSLGQGPEFLIYFQGTGAADDSGLPNDRFFAVRPEGSVSTLKIQRTERGDSAVYLCASSEDRRLGTETQYFGPGTRLLVL.